Below, 30 T cell receptor beta chains from the same sample are listed, as sequenced in a study of CD8+ T cells in alopecia areata. RNA, once extracted, was reverse transcribed into cDNA for use as the sequencing template. Data came from immunoSEQ multiplex PCR; TCRdb stores just in-frame clones and leaves some out. The table records some 180,000 clones, 63% of them present only once. Source: CD4+ T cells sorted from blood, taken at week 0. The receptor set was obtained from a human donor with alopecia areata.

The rearrangement links TRBV15 to TRBJ1-2; D gene unclear. CDR3 length: 15 amino acids. Germline values: CDR1 LNHNV, CDR2 YYDKDF (reference sequence). The V and J ends lost 1 base and 3 bases respectively, with 12 bases between them. The CDR3 coding sequence is TGTGCCACCAGCAGAGGACACCCCGGGGACTATGGCTACACCTTC. It yields the protein CATSRGHPGDYGYTF.

The CDR3 DNA reads as TGCGCCAGCAGCCAAAGGCAACAGGGGCGGTCACCCCTCCACTTT. Translating gives CASSQRQQGRSPLHF. V gene TRBV4-3 combines with J gene TRBJ1-6; 7 bases line up with TRBD1. The CDR3 length is 15 residues. Germline CDR1 is LGHNA and CDR2 is YSLEER. V was pared by 2 bases and J by 10 bases, with 8 bases of the junction left unmatched.

The chain links TRBV27 to TRBJ2-2, with a weak D call TRBD1 (6 bases). There are 14 residues in the CDR3. Germline CDR1 is MNHEY and CDR2 is SMNVEV (reference sequence). V lost 3 bases and J 7 bases, leaving 12 bases between the germline ends. The CDR3 DNA sequence: TGTGCCAGCAGTTTTTTCAGGGGAAGCGGGGAGCTGTTTTTT. Translation: CASSFFRGSGELFF.

Only one count was recorded for this clone. The chain carries TRBV28 and TRBJ2-5; 7 nucleotides agree with TRBD1. The CDR3 has 12 amino acids. J lost 5 bases, V lost 10 bases, and 7 bases had no gene match. Per the germline V gene, CDR1 is MDHEN and CDR2 is SYDVKM. The CDR3: CATGGQPETQYF. CDR3 DNA: TGTGCCACAGGGGGTCAACCGGAGACCCAGTACTTC.

The chain links TRBV30 to TRBJ1-2; 8 bases align to TRBD1. The CDR3 totals 13 residues. Trimming took 3 bases from V and 7 from J; bases not matched to a gene: 7. Germline CDR1 is GTSNPN and CDR2 is SVGIG (reference sequence). The chain's CDR3 is CAWRETGVRGYTF. The CDR3 coding sequence is TGTGCCTGGAGAGAGACAGGGGTTCGTGGCTACACCTTC.

This clone was counted a few times. The chain joins TRBV4-2 to TRBJ2-5; D remains ambiguous. CDR1 is LGHNA and CDR2 is YNFKEQ in the germline V gene. The CDR3 is made up of 14 amino acids. Trimming shortened V by 2 bases and J by 1 base, and 8 bases separated the two germline ends. CDR3 sequence reads: CASSQSGSQETQYF. The CDR3 DNA is TGTGCCAGCAGCCAATCTGGGTCCCAAGAGACCCAGTACTTC.

V usage is TRBV11-2 and J usage is TRBJ2-3, with TRBD1 as a possible D gene (6 bases). Per the germline V gene, CDR1 is SGHAT and CDR2 is FQNNGV. The ends were cut back, 7 bases at V and 0 bases at J, with 14 bases in the middle. CDR3 length equals 15 residues. The CDR3 sequence: CASTPPGESTDTQYF. In nucleotides, the CDR3 is TGTGCCAGCACCCCGCCAGGGGAGAGCACAGATACGCAGTATTTT.

This chain joins TRBV30 and TRBJ1-2; D not resolved. Per the germline V gene, CDR1 is GTSNPN and CDR2 is SVGIG (reference sequence). V was trimmed by 1 base and J by 6 bases, leaving 9 bases between them. The CDR3 consists of 12 residues. CDR3 sequence reads: CAWSDGLNGYTF. The CDR3 coding sequence is TGTGCCTGGAGTGATGGGTTAAATGGCTACACCTTC.

This clone has only one observation. The V and J genes are TRBV4-3 and TRBJ1-2; tentative D call: TRBD1 (6 bases). The length of the CDR3 is 15 residues. Trimming stripped 1 base from V and 8 bases from J, with 17 bases between. The germline gives CDR1 LGHNA, CDR2 YSLEER. CDR3 DNA sequence: TGCGCCAGCAGCCAAGCCCCGGCGGGGGCCCGAGGCTACACCTTC. Translation gives CASSQAPAGARGYTF.

In this sample, this clone turned up a few times. V usage is TRBV29-1 and J usage is TRBJ2-3, with 9 bases that match TRBD1. Germline V gene lookup returns CDR1 SQVTM and CDR2 ANQGSEA. The CDR3 is made up of 12 amino acids. V was pared by 6 bases and J by 6 bases, with 4 bases of the junction left unmatched. CDR3 DNA sequence: TGCAGCGTCGGACAGGGGTGGGATACGCAGTATTTT. Its translation: CSVGQGWDTQYF.

V gene TRBV5-1 combines with J gene TRBJ2-5; D is uncertain. CDR3 length: 18 amino acids. Trimming left V 4 bases short and J 2 bases short, with 24 bases between. Germline CDR1 and CDR2: SGHRS and YFSETQ. This CDR3 is CASSRLSGGRPVQETQYF. DNA for the CDR3: TGCGCCAGCAGCCGACTGTCGGGCGGCAGACCCGTACAAGAGACCCAGTACTTC.

The rearrangement links TRBV25-1 to TRBJ2-1, with D hard to call. Deletions cut 0 bases from V and 0 bases from J, with 12 bases between. This CDR3 region has 17 residues. CDR1 MGHDK and CDR2 SYGVNS come from the germline V gene. This CDR3 is CASSEYGSRSSYNEQFF. CDR3 nucleotides: TGTGCCAGCAGTGAATACGGCAGTAGGAGCTCCTACAATGAGCAGTTCTTC.

J is TRBJ2-2 and V is TRBV7-2; 7 bases match TRBD1. This CDR3 is built from 15 residues. CDR1 and CDR2 from the germline V gene are SGHTA and FQGNSA. J gave up 4 bases and V 0 bases, and 2 bases lay outside the gene matches. The CDR3 loop reads CASSLAQGPTGELFF. The CDR3 bases are TGTGCCAGCAGCTTAGCACAGGGGCCCACCGGGGAGCTGTTTTTT.

The rearrangement joins TRBV29-1 to TRBJ1-1; weak D call: TRBD1 (5 bases). V gave up 7 bases and J gave up 1 base, with 13 bases separating them. Germline V lookup: CDR1 SQVTM, CDR2 ANQGSEA. The CDR3 runs to 13 residues. In DNA, the CDR3 is TGCAGCGCCCGACAGAAAGGGAACACTGAAGCTTTCTTT. This gives the protein CSARQKGNTEAFF.

This chain uses TRBV5-1 with TRBJ1-2, with 10 bases fitting TRBD1. The ends lost 4 bases at V and 4 bases at J; junction bases unmatched: 7. The CDR3 runs to 15 residues. Germline assignment: CDR1 SGHRS and CDR2 YFSETQ. DNA of the CDR3: TGCGCCAGCAGCGCCGGGACAGGGGAAGCCTATGGCTACACCTTC. This encodes CASSAGTGEAYGYTF.

This clone showed up just a few times. This sequence joins TRBV29-1 and TRBJ2-1; D is possibly TRBD2 (5 bases). The CDR3 is 12 residues long. CDR1 and CDR2 from the germline V gene are SQVTM and ANQGSEA. V lost 7 bases and J 4 bases, leaving 11 bases between the germline ends. CDR3 sequence (DNA): TGCAGCGGCGGTCGGGGTTACAATGAGCAGTTCTTC. Amino acid sequence: CSGGRGYNEQFF.

This chain links TRBV29-1 with TRBJ1-4; 7 bases align to TRBD1. V trimming: 7 bases; J trimming: 7 bases; junction bases outside the gene matches: 9. Germline V gives CDR1 SQVTM, CDR2 ANQGSEA. The CDR3 is 13 amino acids. CDR3 sequence reads: CSGQTGRGEKLFF. CDR3 DNA: TGCAGCGGACAGACAGGGCGTGGTGAAAAACTGTTTTTT.

As regards this clone: The sample carries other DNA sequences with the same CDR3. The chain recombines TRBV29-1 with TRBJ1-2; 12 nucleotides align to TRBD1. Trimming cost V 3 bases and J 7 bases; bases outside gene matches: 0. The CDR3 loop spans 12 amino acids. Per the germline V gene, CDR1 is SQVTM and CDR2 is ANQGSEA. CDR3 region: CSVEGQGAGYTF. The CDR3 nucleotides read TGCAGCGTTGAGGGACAGGGGGCTGGCTACACCTTC.

This chain uses TRBV30 with TRBJ1-2; D gene ambiguous. CDR3 length equals 14 residues. Germline CDR1 reads GTSNPN; CDR2 reads SVGIG (reference sequence). V was clipped by 0 bases and J by 8 bases, with 16 bases between them. The CDR3, as DNA: TGTGCCTGGAGTGTACATTACGAGTCGAGAGGCTACACCTTC. Translated: CAWSVHYESRGYTF.

V and J are TRBV5-1 and TRBJ2-3, with D unresolved. The V gene lost 0 bases and the J gene lost 5 bases, with 10 bases spanning the gap. CDR1 and CDR2 from the germline V gene are SGHRS and YFSETQ. The CDR3 covers 14 residues. CDR3 sequence reads: CASSLGHRVDTQYF. The CDR3 nucleotides read TGCGCCAGCAGCTTGGGACACCGCGTAGATACGCAGTATTTT.

The V and J genes are TRBV18 and TRBJ2-7; no reliable D call. Germline V gene data show CDR1 as KGHSH and CDR2 as LQKENI. The CDR3 is made up of 14 amino acids. The V end was cut by 6 bases, the J end by 0 bases, with 12 bases between. The DNA for the CDR3 is TGTGCCAGCTCCCCAGAGGACGGCTCCTACGAGCAGTACTTC. Protein product: CASSPEDGSYEQYF.

The chain carries TRBV29-1 and TRBJ1-1; a possible D gene is TRBD1 (5 bases). V lost 4 bases to trimming and J lost 4 bases, with 16 bases between them. The CDR3 consists of 14 residues. Germline V gene sequence: CDR1 SQVTM, CDR2 ANQGSEA. CDR3 nucleotides: TGCAGCGTTGGGACAAGGCAGGCACCCACTGAAGCTTTCTTT. Translating it yields CSVGTRQAPTEAFF.

The CDR3 loop reads CASSLAPGTGAGANVLTF. For the CDR3, the DNA is TGTGCCAGCAGCTTAGCGCCCGGGACCGGCGCTGGGGCCAACGTCCTGACTTTC. The chain recombines TRBV7-2 with TRBJ2-6, with D tentatively TRBD1 or TRBD2 (5 bases each). Germline assignment: CDR1 SGHTA and CDR2 FQGNSA. The CDR3 has 18 residues. V gave up 0 bases and J gave up 2 bases, with 14 bases separating them.

The rearrangement links TRBV7-6 to TRBJ1-3, with D perhaps matching TRBD1 (6 bases). The CDR3 extends over 18 amino acids. Trimming removed 0 bases from V and 0 bases from J, with 15 bases in between. CDR1 and CDR2 (germline): SGHVS, FNYEAQ. CDR3 residues: CASSLAIAGAHSGNTIYF. For the CDR3, the DNA is TGTGCCAGCAGCTTAGCAATTGCAGGGGCCCACTCTGGAAACACCATATATTTT. Drawing the rest from reference TRBV7-6 and TRBJ1-3, the complete variable domain is GAGVSQSPRYKVTKRGQDVALRCDPISGHVSLYWYRQALGQGPEFLTYFNYEAQQDKSGLPNDRFSAERPEGSISTLTIQRTEQRDSAMYRCASSLAIAGAHSGNTIYFGEGSWLTVV.

There are a few counts of this clone. The rearrangement uses TRBV2 and TRBJ2-6, with 8 bases aligning to TRBD1. The CDR3 has 17 residues. CDR1 and CDR2 (germline): SNHLY, FYNNEI. Germline trimming cut 6 bases from V and 0 bases from J; bases unmatched to any gene: 7. The CDR3 loop reads CASRDRAPISGANVLTF. In DNA form, the CDR3 reads TGTGCCAGCAGGGACAGGGCGCCGATCTCTGGGGCCAACGTCCTGACTTTC.

The chain joins TRBV5-6 to TRBJ2-7; D remains ambiguous. Germline CDR1 SGHDT, CDR2 YYEEEE. V lost 3 bases, J lost 3 bases, and 4 bases lay in between. This CDR3 spans 11 amino acids. CDR3 protein: CASSSDYEQYF. The CDR3, as DNA: TGTGCCAGCAGCTCCGACTACGAGCAGTACTTC.

The V and J genes are TRBV30 and TRBJ2-1; D is perhaps TRBD2 (6 bases). Germline assignment: CDR1 GTSNPN and CDR2 SVGIG (reference sequence). This CDR3 contains 15 residues. V lost 1 base, J lost 9 bases, and 19 bases lay in between. The CDR3 DNA reads as TGTGCCTGGAGTGGACTAGTTATACTGGCCCCTGAGCAGTTCTTC. It specifies CAWSGLVILAPEQFF. Supplemented by reference TRBV30 and TRBJ2-1, the full variable domain reads SQTIHQWPATLVQPVGSPLSLECTVEGTSNPNLYWYRQAAGRGLQLLFYSVGIGQISSEVPQNLSASRPQDRQFILSSKKLLLSDSGFYLCAWSGLVILAPEQFFGPGTRLTVL.

Notes on this clone: This sample includes further DNA sequences coding for the same CDR3. This chain uses TRBV29-1 with TRBJ2-7, with TRBD1 matching 9 bases. The CDR3 sequence is 13 residues long. Germline V gene lookup returns CDR1 SQVTM and CDR2 ANQGSEA. The junction had 3 bases not matched to a gene; V was cut back by 5 bases and J by 1 base. As DNA, the CDR3 is TGCAGCGTTACCGGGACAGGGTCCTACGAGCAGTACTTC. This encodes CSVTGTGSYEQYF.

The chain carries TRBV5-6 and TRBJ1-2; a weak D match, TRBD1 (6 bases). V was pared by 7 bases and J by 6 bases, with 16 bases between. Per the germline V gene, CDR1 is SGHDT and CDR2 is YYEEEE. The CDR3 has 13 residues. CDR3 DNA sequence: TGTGCCAGCGGGATAACAGGGACTGATGGCTACACCTTC. Translated: CASGITGTDGYTF.

V is TRBV5-6 and J is TRBJ2-5, with a tentative D call TRBD2 (6 bases). V lost 4 bases and J lost 5, with 21 bases in between. The CDR3 extends over 16 amino acids. Looked up from germline, CDR1 is SGHDT and CDR2 is YYEEEE. The CDR3: CASSGGTQSLRETQYF. The CDR3 bases are TGTGCCAGCAGCGGGGGGACCCAAAGCCTGAGGGAGACCCAGTACTTC.